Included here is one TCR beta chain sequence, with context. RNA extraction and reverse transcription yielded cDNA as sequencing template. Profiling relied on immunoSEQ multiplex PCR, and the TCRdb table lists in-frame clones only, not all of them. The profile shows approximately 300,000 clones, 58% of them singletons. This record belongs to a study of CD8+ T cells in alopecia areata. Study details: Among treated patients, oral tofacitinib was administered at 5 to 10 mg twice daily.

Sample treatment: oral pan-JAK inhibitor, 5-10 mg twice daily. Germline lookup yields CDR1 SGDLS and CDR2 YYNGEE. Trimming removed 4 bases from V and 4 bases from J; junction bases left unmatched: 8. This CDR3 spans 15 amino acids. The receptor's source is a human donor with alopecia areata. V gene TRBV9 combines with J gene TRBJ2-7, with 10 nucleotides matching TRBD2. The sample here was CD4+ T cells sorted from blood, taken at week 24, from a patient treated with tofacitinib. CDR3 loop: CASSPSGGDRYEQYF. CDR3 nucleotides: TGTGCCAGCAGCCCCAGCGGGGGGGATAGGTACGAGCAGTACTTC.